The T cell receptor beta chain described here comes from a study of neurological immune-mediated disorders. Every sequencing run returned over 190 million TCR-beta sequences, which were derived from 15-18 subjects. Each CDR3 protein is one row after TCRdb ran MiXCR on the 5' RACE reads. Altogether 47,000 or so distinct CDR3 sequences are present, over 8% being singletons, with the ten largest covering 1.6%. The time point: longitudinal time-point 1 (baseline). CDR1 is MGHDK and CDR2 is SYGVNS in the germline V gene. This CDR3 region has 14 residues. This clonotype was detected once. Its cognate antigen is unknown. At one end, the junction sequence differs from germline, possibly due to a read error. General observations from the study: There were no CDR3 amino acid sequences shared by expanded clones across subjects, a result suggesting private repertoires in all groups.

This sequence originates from a woman between 40 and 50 years old in good health. Sequencing was done on a sample of PBMCs. The rearrangement uses TRBV25-1 and TRBJ2-5; D remains unclear. The CDR3 coding sequence is TGTGCCAGCAGTGGAGACATCTCACAAGAGACCCTGTACTTC. The encoded protein is CASSGDISQETLYF.